The 15 T cell receptor beta chains listed next were all sequenced from one sample in a study of blood T cells in healthy people across ages. The use of a sample-barcoded 5' primer and a J-beta primer mix characterized a second PCR of roughly 7 to 12 cycles. One entry per CDR3 protein, called by TCRdb with MiXCR from the 5' RACE reads. The sample lists 1.6 million or so distinct CDR3 sequences, roughly a third occurring once. Sequenced material: blood. These receptors all stem from a woman in her twenties or thirties in good health.

This clonotype appeared a few times. Its ends do not fully match the called genes, so a read error is possible. The chain combines TRBV6-1 with TRBJ2-2; TRBD1 agrees at 11 bases. Germline CDR1 is MNHNS and CDR2 is SASEGT. The length of the CDR3 is 19 residues. CDR3 sequence reads: CASSSIFPGQGARTGELFF. The CDR3 DNA reads as TGTGCCAGCAGCTCCATCTTCCCCGGACAGGGGGCAAGGACCGGGGAGCTCTTTTTT.

The chain has TRBV4-1 and TRBJ2-1; 12 positions agree with TRBD2. The CDR3 is 16 residues long. The V and J ends lost 5 bases and 8 bases, in that order; junction bases with no gene match: 10. The germline CDR1 and CDR2 sequences are MGHRA and YSYEKL. The CDR3 region is CASSSQMTSGSYEQFF. The CDR3 DNA follows: TGCGCCAGCAGCTCACAAATGACTAGCGGGAGTTATGAGCAGTTCTTC.

The V call is TRBV6-2 or TRBV6-3, the J call TRBJ2-7; perhaps TRBD1 as D (6 bases). From germline, CDR1 is MNHEY and CDR2 SVGEGT. V lost 2 bases to trimming and J lost 0 bases, with 14 bases between them. CDR3 length equals 16 residues. This CDR3 reads CASSYRTGTSSYEQYF. The CDR3 region has the DNA TGTGCCAGCAGTTACCGAACAGGGACATCCTCCTACGAGCAGTACTTC.

The CDR3 region has the DNA TGTGCCAGCATGTGGACAGGGACCTACGAGCAGTACTTC. Protein sequence: CASMWTGTYEQYF. This chain joins TRBV6-2 or TRBV6-3 and TRBJ2-7, with 8 nucleotides matching TRBD1. This CDR3 region has 13 residues. V shed 7 bases and J 2 bases; nucleotides not matched to a gene: 4. Germline CDR1 reads MNHEY; CDR2 reads SVGEGT.

This clonotype was seen a handful of times. The chain joins TRBV20-1 to TRBJ2-5, with TRBD2 matching 16 bases. J lost 11 bases, V lost 2 bases, and 14 bases had no gene match. Germline V CDR1 and CDR2: DFQATT, SNEGSKA (reference sequence). This CDR3 spans 17 amino acids. CDR3: CSARPGLAGGPWDEQYF. CDR3 nucleotide sequence: TGCAGTGCTAGACCGGGACTAGCGGGAGGGCCGTGGGATGAGCAGTACTTC.

In this sample, this clonotype turned up a few times. The J gene is TRBJ1-1, the V gene TRBV4-2, with 8 nucleotides matching TRBD1. This CDR3 is 16 amino acids long. V lost 2 bases, J lost 7 bases, and 12 bases stayed unmatched. In germline, CDR1 is LGHNA, CDR2 YNFKEQ. CDR3 sequence: CASSQTDRGGRLEAFF. The CDR3 DNA reads as TGTGCCAGCAGCCAAACCGACAGGGGCGGCCGACTTGAAGCTTTCTTT.

The V and J genes are TRBV5-1 and TRBJ2-3; 8 bases line up with TRBD1. Germline CDR1 and CDR2: SGHRS and YFSETQ. This CDR3 spans 16 amino acids. After removal of 5 bases from V and 3 bases from J, the junction contained 11 bases not matched to a gene. The CDR3 loop reads CASRPSTGQGTDTQYF. The CDR3 nucleotides are TGCGCCAGCAGGCCGTCTACTGGACAGGGAACAGATACGCAGTATTTT.

The gene calls are TRBV7-2 and TRBJ1-2, with a weak D call TRBD1 (6 bases). Germline V CDR1 and CDR2: SGHTA, FQGNSA. Trimming removed 4 bases at V and 4 bases at J, with 16 bases between. The CDR3 loop spans 15 amino acids. The CDR3 region has the DNA TGTGCCAGCAGCTCGCCGCAGACAGGCCGCTATGGCTACACCTTC. Amino acids: CASSSPQTGRYGYTF.

The chain employs TRBV25-1 and TRBJ2-3, with 9 bases fitting TRBD1. Germline CDR1 MGHDK, CDR2 SYGVNS. The CDR3 loop spans 17 amino acids. V shed 11 bases, J shed 4 bases, and the junction held 19 bases outside the gene matches. Here the CDR3 DNA reads TGTGCCGCCCGGGACAGGGCTGACCCTCTACACGCAGATACGCAGTATTTT. This gives the protein CAARDRADPLHADTQYF.

The chain combines TRBV4-2 with TRBJ1-1, with 7 bases matching TRBD1. Per the germline V gene, CDR1 is LGHNA and CDR2 is YNFKEQ. The length of the CDR3 is 16 residues. J lost 5 bases, V lost 4 bases, and 13 bases had no gene match. CDR3 residues: CASSPTFGTGETEAFF. In nucleotides, the CDR3 is TGTGCCAGCAGCCCCACATTCGGTACAGGGGAAACTGAAGCTTTCTTT.

This clonotype was counted between two and nine times. This chain uses TRBV4-1 with TRBJ1-2, with 7 nucleotides matching TRBD1. V gave up 0 bases and J gave up 6 bases; unmatched junction bases: 4. Germline-derived CDR1 and CDR2 are MGHRA and YSYEKL. CDR3 size: 14 residues. The CDR3 bases are TGCGCCAGCAGCCAAGAGACAGGGAAACATGGCTACACCTTC. Translated, it gives CASSQETGKHGYTF.

The chain uses TRBV5-1 and TRBJ2-1, with 14 positions matching TRBD2. Germline trimming cut 4 bases from V and 5 bases from J; bases unmatched to any gene: 14. Per germline, CDR1 SGHRS and CDR2 YFSETQ. The CDR3 runs to 19 residues. CDR3: CASSPNPGLAGVLNNEQFF. CDR3 DNA: TGCGCCAGCAGCCCAAATCCGGGACTAGCGGGGGTTTTGAACAATGAGCAGTTCTTC.

The rearrangement links TRBV5-1 to TRBJ2-7, with 12 bases aligning to TRBD2. V lost 2 bases, J lost 4 bases, and 10 bases stayed unmatched. Germline assignment: CDR1 SGHRS and CDR2 YFSETQ. The CDR3 covers 17 residues. CDR3 DNA: TGCGCCAGCAGCTTCTATATGACTAGCGGGAGCCGATACGAGCAGTACTTC. Its protein is CASSFYMTSGSRYEQYF.

The J gene is TRBJ1-4, the V gene TRBV9, with 10 bases that match TRBD1. The CDR3 contains 14 residues. CDR1 and CDR2 (germline): SGDLS, YYNGEE. With V trimmed by 4 bases and J by 7 bases, 4 bases remained unmatched. CDR3 loop: CASSPDRGPEKLFF. CDR3 bases: TGTGCCAGCAGCCCCGACAGGGGGCCTGAAAAACTGTTTTTT.

This clonotype is a singleton in its sample. A much more abundant neighbour one base away suggests this may be a read error. This chain uses TRBV20-1 with TRBJ2-1; D may be TRBD1 (5 bases). Trimming took off 4 bases at V and 10 bases at J, with 14 bases between the two ends. This CDR3 contains 12 residues. The germline CDR1 and CDR2 sequences are DFQATT and SNEGSKA (reference sequence). The DNA of the CDR3 is TGCAGTGCTATACCCCAGGGATCCGAGCAGTTCTTC. Protein: CSAIPQGSEQFF.